This T cell receptor (beta chain) was identified in a study of shared clonotypes between healthy human individuals. Overall study context: Donors had three CD4 naive, three CD4 memory, two CD8 naive and one CD8 memory plate apiece.

Study results and caveats: Non-shared clonotypes displayed generation probabilities falling below those of clonotypes present in all four donors. Estimated richness values were generally larger in naive subsets than in memory subsets.

Libraries were prepared by immunoSEQ multiplex PCR; TCRdb keeps only in-frame clonotypes and omits some of them. Of fewer than 1 million clones listed, roughly 96% are singletons. Germline CDR1 is SGHAT and CDR2 is FQNNGV. The CDR3 consists of 14 residues. The ends were cut back, 4 bases at V and 0 bases at J, with 10 bases in the middle. Naive CD8 cells lacked CD45RO and underwent positive selection for CCR7, leaving out terminally differentiated effector memory CD45RA+ cells. Donation came from healthy HIV-negative adults that had no recent acute infections or vaccinations. The sample holds a few counts of this clone. The antigen is undetermined.

The J gene is TRBJ2-7, the V gene TRBV11-2; D might be TRBD2 (5 bases). The sequence was collected from a man aged 25 to 40 in good health. Sequencing input: naive CD8+ T cells sorted from blood. Here the CDR3 DNA reads TGTGCCAGCAGCTACGGACTGAACTCCTACGAGCAGTACTTC. This translates into CASSYGLNSYEQYF.